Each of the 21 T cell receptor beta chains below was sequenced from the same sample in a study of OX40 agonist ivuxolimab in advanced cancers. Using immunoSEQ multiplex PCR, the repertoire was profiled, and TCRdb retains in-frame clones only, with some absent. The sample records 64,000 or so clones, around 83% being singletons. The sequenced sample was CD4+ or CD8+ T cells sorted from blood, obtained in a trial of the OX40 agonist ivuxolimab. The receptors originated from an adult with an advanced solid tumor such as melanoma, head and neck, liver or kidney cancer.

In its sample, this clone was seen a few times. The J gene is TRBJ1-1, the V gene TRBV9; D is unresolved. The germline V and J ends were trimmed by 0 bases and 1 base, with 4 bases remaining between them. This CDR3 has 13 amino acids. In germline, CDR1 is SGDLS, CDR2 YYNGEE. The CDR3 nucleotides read TGTGCCAGCAGCGTAGCCGCGAACACTGAAGCTTTCTTT. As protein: CASSVAANTEAFF.

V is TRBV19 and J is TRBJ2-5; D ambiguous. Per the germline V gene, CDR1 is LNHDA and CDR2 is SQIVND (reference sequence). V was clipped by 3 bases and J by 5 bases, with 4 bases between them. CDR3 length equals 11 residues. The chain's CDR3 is CASSMRETQYF. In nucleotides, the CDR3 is TGTGCCAGTAGTATGAGGGAGACCCAGTACTTC.

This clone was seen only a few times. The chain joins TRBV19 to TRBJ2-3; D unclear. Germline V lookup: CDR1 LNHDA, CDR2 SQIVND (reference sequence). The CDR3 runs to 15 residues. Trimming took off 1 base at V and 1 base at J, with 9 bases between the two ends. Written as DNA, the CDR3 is TGTGCCAGTAGTATAGCCAGCCTTGGCACAGATACGCAGTATTTT. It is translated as CASSIASLGTDTQYF.

The CDR3 spells CASSLLGGPGFDEQFF. In nucleotides, the CDR3 is TGTGCCAGCAGCTTATTGGGGGGGCCGGGGTTTGATGAGCAGTTCTTC. The rearrangement uses TRBV7-8 and TRBJ2-1; D may be TRBD2 (7 bases). The CDR3 spans 16 residues. Per the germline V gene, CDR1 is SGHVS and CDR2 is FQNEAQ. V was pared by 2 bases and J by 8 bases, with 19 bases between.

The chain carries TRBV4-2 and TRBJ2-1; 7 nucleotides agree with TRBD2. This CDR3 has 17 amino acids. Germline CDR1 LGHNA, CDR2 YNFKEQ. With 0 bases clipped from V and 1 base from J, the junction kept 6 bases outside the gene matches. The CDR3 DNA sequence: TGTGCCAGCAGCCAAGATAGGGGAGGGGTTTCCTACAATGAGCAGTTCTTC. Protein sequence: CASSQDRGGVSYNEQFF.

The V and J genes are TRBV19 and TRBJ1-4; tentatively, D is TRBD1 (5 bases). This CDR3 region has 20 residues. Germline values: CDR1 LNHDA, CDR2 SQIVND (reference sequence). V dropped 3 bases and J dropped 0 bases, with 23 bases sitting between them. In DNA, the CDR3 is TGTGCCAGTAGTATCACTTCGACAGTAGGAAGATTAGCAACTAATGAAAAACTGTTTTTT. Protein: CASSITSTVGRLATNEKLFF.

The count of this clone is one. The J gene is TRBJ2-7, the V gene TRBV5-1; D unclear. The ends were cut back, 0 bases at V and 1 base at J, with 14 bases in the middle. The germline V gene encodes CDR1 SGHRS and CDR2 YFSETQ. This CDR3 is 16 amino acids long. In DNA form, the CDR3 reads TGCGCCAGCAGCTTGGAATCTGGCGCAAATTCCTACGAGCAGTACTTC. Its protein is CASSLESGANSYEQYF.

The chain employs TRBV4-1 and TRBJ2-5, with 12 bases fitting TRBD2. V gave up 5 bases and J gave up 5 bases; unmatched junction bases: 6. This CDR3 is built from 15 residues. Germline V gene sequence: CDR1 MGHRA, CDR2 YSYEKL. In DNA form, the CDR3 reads TGCGCCAGCAGCTTAACTAGCGGGAGGCCTGAGACCCAGTACTTC. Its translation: CASSLTSGRPETQYF.

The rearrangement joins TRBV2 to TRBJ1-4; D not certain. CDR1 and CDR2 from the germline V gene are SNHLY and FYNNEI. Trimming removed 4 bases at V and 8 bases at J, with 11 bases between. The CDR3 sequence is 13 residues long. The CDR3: CASSVRDREKLFF. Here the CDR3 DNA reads TGTGCCAGCAGTGTAAGGGATAGGGAAAAACTGTTTTTT.

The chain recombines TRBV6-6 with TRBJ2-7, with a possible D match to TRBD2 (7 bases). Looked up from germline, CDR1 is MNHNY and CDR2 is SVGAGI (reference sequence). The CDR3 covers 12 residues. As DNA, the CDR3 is TGTGCAGTCTCGGGGGGCCCTTACGAGCAGTACTTC. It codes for CAVSGGPYEQYF.

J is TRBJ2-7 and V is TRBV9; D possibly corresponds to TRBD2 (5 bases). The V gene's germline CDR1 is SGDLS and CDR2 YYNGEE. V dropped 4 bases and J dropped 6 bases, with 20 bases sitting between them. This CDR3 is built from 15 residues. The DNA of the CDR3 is TGTGCCAGCAGCCCCACAGACTCCCTCCGGGGCGAGCAGTACTTC. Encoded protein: CASSPTDSLRGEQYF.

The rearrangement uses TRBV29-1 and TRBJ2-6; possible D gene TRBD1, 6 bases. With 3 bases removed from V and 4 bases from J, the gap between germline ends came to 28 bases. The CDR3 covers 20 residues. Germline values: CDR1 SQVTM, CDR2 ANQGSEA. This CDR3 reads CSVDAWGEGEEGSGANVLTF. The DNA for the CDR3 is TGCAGCGTTGATGCGTGGGGTGAGGGGGAAGAAGGCTCCGGGGCCAACGTCCTGACTTTC.

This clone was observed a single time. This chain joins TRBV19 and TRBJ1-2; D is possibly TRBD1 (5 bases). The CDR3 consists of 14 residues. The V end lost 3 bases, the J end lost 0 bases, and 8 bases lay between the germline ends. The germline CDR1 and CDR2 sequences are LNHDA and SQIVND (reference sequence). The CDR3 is CASSIRGANYGYTF. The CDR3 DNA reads TGTGCCAGTAGTATCCGGGGGGCTAACTATGGCTACACCTTC.

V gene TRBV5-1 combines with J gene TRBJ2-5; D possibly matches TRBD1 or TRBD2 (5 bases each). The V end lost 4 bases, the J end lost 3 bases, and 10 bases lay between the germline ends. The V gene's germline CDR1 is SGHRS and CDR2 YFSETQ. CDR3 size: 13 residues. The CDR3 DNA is TGCGCCAGCAGCACTGGGACCGAAGAGACCCAGTACTTC. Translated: CASSTGTEETQYF.

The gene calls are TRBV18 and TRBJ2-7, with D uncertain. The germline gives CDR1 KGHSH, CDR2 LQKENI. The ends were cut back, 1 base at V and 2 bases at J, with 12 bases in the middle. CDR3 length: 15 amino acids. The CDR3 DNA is TGTGCCAGCTCACCACTGGGCAGGAGAGCCTACGAGCAGTACTTC. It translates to CASSPLGRRAYEQYF.

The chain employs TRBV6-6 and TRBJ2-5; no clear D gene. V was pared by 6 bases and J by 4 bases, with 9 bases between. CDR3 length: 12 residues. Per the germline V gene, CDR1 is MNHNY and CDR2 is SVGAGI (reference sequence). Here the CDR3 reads CASRDLGETQYF. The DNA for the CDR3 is TGTGCCAGCAGAGATTTGGGAGAGACCCAGTACTTC.

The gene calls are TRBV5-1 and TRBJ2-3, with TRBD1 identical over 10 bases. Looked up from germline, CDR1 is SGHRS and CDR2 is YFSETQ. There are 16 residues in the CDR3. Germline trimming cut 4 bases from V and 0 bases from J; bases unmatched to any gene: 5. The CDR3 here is CASSQTGGRSTDTQYF. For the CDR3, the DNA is TGCGCCAGCAGCCAGACAGGGGGCCGGAGCACAGATACGCAGTATTTT.

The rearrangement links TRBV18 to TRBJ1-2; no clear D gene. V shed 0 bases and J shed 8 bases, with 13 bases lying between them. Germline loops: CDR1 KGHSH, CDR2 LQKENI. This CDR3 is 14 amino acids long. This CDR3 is CASSPPSRPGGYTF. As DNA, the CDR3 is TGTGCCAGCTCACCACCGTCAAGGCCGGGGGGCTACACCTTC.

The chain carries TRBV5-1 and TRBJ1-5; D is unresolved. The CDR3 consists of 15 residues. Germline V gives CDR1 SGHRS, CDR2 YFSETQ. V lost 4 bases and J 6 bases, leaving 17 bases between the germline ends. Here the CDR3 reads CASSLGLPPGQPQHF. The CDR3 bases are TGCGCCAGCAGCCTTGGACTCCCTCCGGGTCAGCCCCAGCATTTT.

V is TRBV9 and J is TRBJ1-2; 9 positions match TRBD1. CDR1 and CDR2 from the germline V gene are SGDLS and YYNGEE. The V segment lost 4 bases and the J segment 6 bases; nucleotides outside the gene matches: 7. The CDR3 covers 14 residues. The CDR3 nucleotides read TGTGCCAGCAGCATGACCGGGACAGGGCATGGCTACACCTTC. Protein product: CASSMTGTGHGYTF.

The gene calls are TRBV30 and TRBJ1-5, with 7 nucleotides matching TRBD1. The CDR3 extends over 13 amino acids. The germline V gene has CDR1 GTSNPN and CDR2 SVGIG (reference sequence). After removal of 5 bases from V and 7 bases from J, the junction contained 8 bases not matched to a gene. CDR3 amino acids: CAWGIDREQPQHF. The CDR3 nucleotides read TGTGCCTGGGGGATTGACAGGGAACAGCCCCAGCATTTT.